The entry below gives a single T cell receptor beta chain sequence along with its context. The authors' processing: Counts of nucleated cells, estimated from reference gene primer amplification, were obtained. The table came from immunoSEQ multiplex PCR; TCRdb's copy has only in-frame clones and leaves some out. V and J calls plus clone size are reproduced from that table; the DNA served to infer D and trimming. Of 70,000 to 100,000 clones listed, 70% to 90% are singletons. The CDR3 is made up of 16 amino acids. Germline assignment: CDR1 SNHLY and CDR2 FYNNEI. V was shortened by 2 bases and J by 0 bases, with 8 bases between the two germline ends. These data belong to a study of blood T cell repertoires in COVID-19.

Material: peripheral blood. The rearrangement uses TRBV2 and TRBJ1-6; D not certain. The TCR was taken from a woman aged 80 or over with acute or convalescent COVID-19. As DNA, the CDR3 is TGTGCCAGCAGTGAAAGGAGCAACTCCTATAATTCACCCCTCCACTTT. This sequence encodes CASSERSNSYNSPLHF.